This T cell receptor (beta chain) was observed in a study of cytotoxic CD8 clonotypes in ibrutinib-treated CLL. Study-wide context: Within the patient group, ten to twelve were relapsed/refractory and some 14 treatment-naive, and roughly 18 were IGHV unmutated.

To note about this clone: Its antigen is unidentified.

The length of the CDR3 is 16 residues. Per the germline V gene, CDR1 is KGHSH and CDR2 is LQKENI. Trimming removed 4 bases from V and 2 bases from J; junction bases left unmatched: 10. Study observations and caveats: Whereas clonality rose at ibrutinib response, it declined toward baseline at progression. Treatment saw public clonotypes, which were uncommon, either contract or stay stable.

Target depth was 1 in 200,000 to 1 in 1 million T cells, about 10x per clonotype. Using immunoSEQ multiplex PCR, the repertoire was profiled, and TCRdb retains in-frame clones only, with some absent. This table has more than 140,000 clones, around 77% appearing once. The chain combines TRBV18 with TRBJ2-7, with TRBD1 matching over 8 bases. This material consisted of PBMCs, taken after 12 months of ibrutinib treatment. The TCR originated in a human donor with chronic lymphocytic leukemia. CDR3: CASSRRDRGLAYEQYF. The CDR3 nucleotides read TGTGCCAGCTCACGACGTGACAGGGGTCTAGCCTACGAGCAGTACTTC.